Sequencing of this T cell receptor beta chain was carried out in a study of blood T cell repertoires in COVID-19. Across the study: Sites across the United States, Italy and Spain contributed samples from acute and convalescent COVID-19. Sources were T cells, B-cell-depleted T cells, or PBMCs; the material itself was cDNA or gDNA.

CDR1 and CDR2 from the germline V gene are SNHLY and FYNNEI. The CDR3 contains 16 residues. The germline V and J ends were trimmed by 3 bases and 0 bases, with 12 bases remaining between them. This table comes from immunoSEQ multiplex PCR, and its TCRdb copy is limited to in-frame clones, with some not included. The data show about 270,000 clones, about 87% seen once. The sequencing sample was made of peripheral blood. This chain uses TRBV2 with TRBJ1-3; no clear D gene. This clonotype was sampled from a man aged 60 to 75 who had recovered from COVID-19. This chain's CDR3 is CASSEARSHSGNTIYF. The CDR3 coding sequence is TGTGCCAGCAGTGAGGCCAGATCCCACTCTGGAAACACCATATATTTT.